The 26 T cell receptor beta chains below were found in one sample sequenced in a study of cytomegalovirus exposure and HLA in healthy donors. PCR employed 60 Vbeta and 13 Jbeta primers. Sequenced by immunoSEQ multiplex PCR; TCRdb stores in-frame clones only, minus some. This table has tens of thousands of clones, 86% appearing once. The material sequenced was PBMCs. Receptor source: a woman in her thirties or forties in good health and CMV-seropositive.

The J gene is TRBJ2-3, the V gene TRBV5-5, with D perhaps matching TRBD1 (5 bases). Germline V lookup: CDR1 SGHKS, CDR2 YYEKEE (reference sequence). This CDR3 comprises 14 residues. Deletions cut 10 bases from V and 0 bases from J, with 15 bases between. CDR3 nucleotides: TGTGCCGGGGCGATAGCCTCTAGCACAGATACGCAGTATTTT. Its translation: CAGAIASSTDTQYF.

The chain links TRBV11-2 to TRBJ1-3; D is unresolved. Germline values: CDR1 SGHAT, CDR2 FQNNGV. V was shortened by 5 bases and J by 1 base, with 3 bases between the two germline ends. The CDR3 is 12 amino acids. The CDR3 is CASSPSGNTIYF. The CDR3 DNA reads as TGTGCCAGCAGCCCTTCTGGAAACACCATATATTTT.

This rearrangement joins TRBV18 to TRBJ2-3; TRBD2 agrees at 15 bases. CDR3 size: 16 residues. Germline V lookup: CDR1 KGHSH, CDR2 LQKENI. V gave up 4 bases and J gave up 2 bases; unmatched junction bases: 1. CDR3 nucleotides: TGTGCCAGCTCACGGACTAGCGGGGGGGTCACAGATACGCAGTATTTT. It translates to CASSRTSGGVTDTQYF.

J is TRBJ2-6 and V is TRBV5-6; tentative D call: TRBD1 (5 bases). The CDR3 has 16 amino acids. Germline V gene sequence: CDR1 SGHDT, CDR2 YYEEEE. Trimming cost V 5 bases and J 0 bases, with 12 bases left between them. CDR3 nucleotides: TGTGCCAGCAGGTCGACAGTGTCCTCTGGGGCCAACGTCCTGACTTTC. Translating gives CASRSTVSSGANVLTF.

CDR3 in amino acids: CASSFGSEGEGYTF. The CDR3 region has the DNA TGTGCCAGCAGCTTCGGATCGGAGGGAGAAGGCTACACCTTC. The chain joins TRBV7-2 to TRBJ1-2; the D is unclear. V lost 3 bases to trimming and J lost 8 bases, with 16 bases between them. CDR1 SGHTA and CDR2 FQGNSA come from the germline V gene. The CDR3 contains 14 residues.

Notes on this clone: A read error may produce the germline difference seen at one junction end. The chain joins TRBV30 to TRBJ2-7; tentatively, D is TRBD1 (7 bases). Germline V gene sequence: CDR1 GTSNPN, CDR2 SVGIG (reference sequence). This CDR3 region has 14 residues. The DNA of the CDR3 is TGTGCCGGGAGGTCTATCGACAGGGCCCACGAGCAGTACTTC. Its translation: CAGRSIDRAHEQYF.

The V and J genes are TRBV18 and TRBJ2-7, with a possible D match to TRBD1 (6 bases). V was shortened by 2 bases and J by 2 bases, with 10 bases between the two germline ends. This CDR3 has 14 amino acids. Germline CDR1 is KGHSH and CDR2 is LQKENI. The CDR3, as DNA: TGTGCCAGCTCACCAGCACAGGGTCCCTACGAGCAGTACTTC. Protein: CASSPAQGPYEQYF. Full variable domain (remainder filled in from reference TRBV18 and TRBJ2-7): NAGVMQNPRHLVRRRGQEARLRCSPMKGHSHVYWYRQLPEEGLKFMVYLQKENIIDESGMPKERFSAEFPKEGPSILRIQQVVRGDSAAYFCASSPAQGPYEQYFGPGTRLTVT.

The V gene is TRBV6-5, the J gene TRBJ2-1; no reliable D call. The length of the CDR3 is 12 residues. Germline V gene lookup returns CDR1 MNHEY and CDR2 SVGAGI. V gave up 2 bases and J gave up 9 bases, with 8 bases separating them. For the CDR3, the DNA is TGTGCCAGCAGTTACACTACGGGTGAGCAGTTCTTC. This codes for CASSYTTGEQFF.

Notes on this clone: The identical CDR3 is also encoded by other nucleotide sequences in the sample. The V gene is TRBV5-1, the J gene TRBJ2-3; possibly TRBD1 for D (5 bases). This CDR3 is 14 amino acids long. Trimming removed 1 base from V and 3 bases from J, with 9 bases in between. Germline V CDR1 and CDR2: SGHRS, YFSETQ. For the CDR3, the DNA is TGCGCCAGCAGCTTGAGGCAGGGTACAGATACGCAGTATTTT. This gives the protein CASSLRQGTDTQYF.

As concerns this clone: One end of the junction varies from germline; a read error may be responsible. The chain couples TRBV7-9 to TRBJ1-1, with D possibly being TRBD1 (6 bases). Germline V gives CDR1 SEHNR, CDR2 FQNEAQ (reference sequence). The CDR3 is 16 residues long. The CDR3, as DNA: TGTTCCAGCAGCCCCGCCCCCACAGGGCTGACCACTGAAGCTTTCTTT. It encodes CSSSPAPTGLTTEAFF.

The DNA for the CDR3 is TGTGCCAGCAGATCCGGGCCGGACAGGGAGAGGGGGGAGACCCAGTACTTC. Its protein product is CASRSGPDRERGETQYF. The genes are TRBV11-2 and TRBJ2-5, with TRBD1 matching 8 bases. The trim removed 6 bases at V and 5 bases at J, leaving 17 bases unmatched. Germline loops: CDR1 SGHAT, CDR2 FQNNGV. The CDR3 contains 17 residues.

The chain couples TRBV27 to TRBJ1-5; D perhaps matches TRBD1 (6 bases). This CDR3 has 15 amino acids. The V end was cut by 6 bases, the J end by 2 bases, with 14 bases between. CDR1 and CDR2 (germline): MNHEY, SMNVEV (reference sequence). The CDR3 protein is CASSHGGRGNQPQHF. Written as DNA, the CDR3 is TGTGCCAGCAGCCATGGGGGCAGGGGCAATCAGCCCCAGCATTTT.

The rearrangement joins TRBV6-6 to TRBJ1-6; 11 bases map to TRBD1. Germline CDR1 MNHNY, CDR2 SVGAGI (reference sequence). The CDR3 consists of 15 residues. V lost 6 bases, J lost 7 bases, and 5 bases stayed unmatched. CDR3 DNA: TGTGCCAGCAGAGGGACAGGGGGAGAAAATTCACCCCTCCACTTT. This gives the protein CASRGTGGENSPLHF.

CDR3 bases: TGTGCCAGCAGTTCCCGACCCAGGGATAGCAATCAGCCCCAGCATTTT. Amino acid sequence: CASSSRPRDSNQPQHF. The chain combines TRBV6-5 with TRBJ1-5; D may be TRBD1 (5 bases). V was pared by 4 bases and J by 0 bases, with 13 bases between. The CDR3 is 16 residues long. Germline V gene data show CDR1 as MNHEY and CDR2 as SVGAGI.

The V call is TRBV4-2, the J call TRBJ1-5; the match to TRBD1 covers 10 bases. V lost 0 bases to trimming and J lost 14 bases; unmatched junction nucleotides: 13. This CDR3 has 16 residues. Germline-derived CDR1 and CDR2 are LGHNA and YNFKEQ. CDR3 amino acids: CASSQDDGTGDGLKHF. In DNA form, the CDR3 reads TGTGCCAGCAGCCAAGATGACGGGACAGGGGACGGCCTAAAGCATTTT.

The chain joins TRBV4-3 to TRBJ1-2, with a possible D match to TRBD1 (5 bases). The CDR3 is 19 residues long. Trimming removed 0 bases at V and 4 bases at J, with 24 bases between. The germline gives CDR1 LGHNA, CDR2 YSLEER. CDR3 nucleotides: TGCGCCAGCAGCCAAGATTATAGGGGCGCATTGAGGCGAGGCTATGGCTACACCTTC. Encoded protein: CASSQDYRGALRRGYGYTF.

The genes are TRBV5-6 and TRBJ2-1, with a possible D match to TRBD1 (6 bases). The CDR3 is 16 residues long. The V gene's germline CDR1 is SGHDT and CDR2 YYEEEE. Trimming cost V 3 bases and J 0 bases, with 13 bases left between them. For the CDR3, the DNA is TGTGCCAGCAGCTGGCCAGGGGAGCGCTCCTACAATGAGCAGTTCTTC. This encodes CASSWPGERSYNEQFF.

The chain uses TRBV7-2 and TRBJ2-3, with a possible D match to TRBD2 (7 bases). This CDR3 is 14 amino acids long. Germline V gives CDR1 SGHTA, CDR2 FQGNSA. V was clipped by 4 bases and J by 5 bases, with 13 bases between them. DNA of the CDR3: TGTGCCAGCAGCTCCGGGGGGCCGGGAGATACGCAGTATTTT. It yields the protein CASSSGGPGDTQYF.

The CDR3 sequence is CASSRGTGELFF. CDR3 nucleotide sequence: TGTGCCAGCAGCCGAGGGACCGGGGAGCTGTTTTTT. The chain recombines TRBV7-9 with TRBJ2-2; D may be TRBD2 (5 bases). CDR3 length: 12 amino acids. The V end was cut by 5 bases, the J end by 5 bases, with 6 bases between. Germline values: CDR1 SEHNR, CDR2 FQNEAQ (reference sequence).

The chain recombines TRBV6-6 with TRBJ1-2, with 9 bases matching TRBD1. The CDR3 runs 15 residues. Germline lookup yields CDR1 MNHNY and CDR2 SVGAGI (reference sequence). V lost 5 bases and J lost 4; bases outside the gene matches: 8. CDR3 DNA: TGTGCCAGCAGTAGGCCCGAGACAGGGGGCTATGGCTACACCTTC. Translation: CASSRPETGGYGYTF.

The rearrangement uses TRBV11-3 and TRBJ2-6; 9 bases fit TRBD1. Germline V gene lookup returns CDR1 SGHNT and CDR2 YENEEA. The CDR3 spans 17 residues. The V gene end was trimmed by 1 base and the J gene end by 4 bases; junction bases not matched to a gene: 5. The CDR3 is CASSLGTGAPGANVLTF. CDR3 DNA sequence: TGTGCCAGCAGCTTAGGGACAGGGGCGCCGGGGGCCAACGTCCTGACTTTC.

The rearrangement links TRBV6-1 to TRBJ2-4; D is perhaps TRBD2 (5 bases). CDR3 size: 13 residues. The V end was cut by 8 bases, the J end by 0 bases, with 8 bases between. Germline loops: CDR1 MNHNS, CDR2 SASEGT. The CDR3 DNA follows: TGTGCCAGCGAGGCGGGAGCCAAAAACATTCAGTACTTC. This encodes CASEAGAKNIQYF.

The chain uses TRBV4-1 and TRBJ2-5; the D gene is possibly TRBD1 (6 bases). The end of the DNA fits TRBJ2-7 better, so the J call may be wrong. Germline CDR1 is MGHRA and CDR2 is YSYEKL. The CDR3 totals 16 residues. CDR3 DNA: TGCGCCAGCAGCCAAGTCCGGGACATTCACTCCTACGAGCAGTACTTC. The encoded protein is CASSQVRDIHSYEQYF.

The CDR3 coding sequence is TGTGCCAGCAGCATGGGACTCCATGAGCAGTTCTTC. This sequence encodes CASSMGLHEQFF. The chain combines TRBV11-2 with TRBJ2-1, with D possibly being TRBD2 (6 bases). Germline V lookup: CDR1 SGHAT, CDR2 FQNNGV. The ends were cut back, 5 bases at V and 8 bases at J, with 10 bases in the middle. This CDR3 region has 12 residues.

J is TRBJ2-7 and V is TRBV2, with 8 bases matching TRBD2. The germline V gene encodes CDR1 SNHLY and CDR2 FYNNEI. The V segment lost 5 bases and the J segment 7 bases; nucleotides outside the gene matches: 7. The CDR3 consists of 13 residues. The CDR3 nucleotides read TGTGCCAGCAGTCCAGGACTAGCCTGGGAGCAGTACTTC. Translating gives CASSPGLAWEQYF.

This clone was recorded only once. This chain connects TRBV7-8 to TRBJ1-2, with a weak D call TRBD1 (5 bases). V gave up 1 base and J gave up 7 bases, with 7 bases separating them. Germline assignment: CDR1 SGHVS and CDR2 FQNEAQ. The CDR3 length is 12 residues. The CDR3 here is CASSLDRRGYTF. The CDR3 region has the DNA TGTGCCAGCAGCTTAGACAGGCGTGGCTACACCTTC.